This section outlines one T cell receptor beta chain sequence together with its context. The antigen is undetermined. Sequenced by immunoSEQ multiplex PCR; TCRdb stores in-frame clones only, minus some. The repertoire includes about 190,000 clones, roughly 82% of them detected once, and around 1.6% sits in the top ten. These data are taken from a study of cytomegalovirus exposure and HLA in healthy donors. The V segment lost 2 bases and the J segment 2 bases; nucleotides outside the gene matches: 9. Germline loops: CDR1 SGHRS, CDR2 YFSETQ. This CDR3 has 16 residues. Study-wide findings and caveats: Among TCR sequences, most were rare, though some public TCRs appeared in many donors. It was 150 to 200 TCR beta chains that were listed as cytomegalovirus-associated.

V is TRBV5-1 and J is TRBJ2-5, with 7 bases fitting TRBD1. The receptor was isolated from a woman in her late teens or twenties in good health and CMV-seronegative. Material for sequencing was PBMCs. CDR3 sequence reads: CASSFRNRGNQETQYF. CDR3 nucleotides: TGCGCCAGCAGCTTCAGGAACAGGGGTAATCAAGAGACCCAGTACTTC.